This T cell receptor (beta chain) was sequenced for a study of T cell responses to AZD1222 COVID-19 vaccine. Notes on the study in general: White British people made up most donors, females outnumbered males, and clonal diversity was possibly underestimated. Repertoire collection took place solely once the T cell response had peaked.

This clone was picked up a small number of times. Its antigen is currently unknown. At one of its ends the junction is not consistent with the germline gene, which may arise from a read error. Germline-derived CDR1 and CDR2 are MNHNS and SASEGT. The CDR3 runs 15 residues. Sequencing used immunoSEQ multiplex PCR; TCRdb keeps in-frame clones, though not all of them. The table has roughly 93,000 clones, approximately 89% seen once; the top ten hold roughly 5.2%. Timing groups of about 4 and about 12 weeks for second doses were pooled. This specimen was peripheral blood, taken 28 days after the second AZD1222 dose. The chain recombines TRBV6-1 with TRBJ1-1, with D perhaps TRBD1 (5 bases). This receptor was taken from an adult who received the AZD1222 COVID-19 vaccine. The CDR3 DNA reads TGTGCCAGCAGCGAAGAGAGGGGCCTAAACACTGAAGCTTTCTTT. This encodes CASSEERGLNTEAFF.